The TCR beta chain under discussion was sequenced for a study of shared clonotypes between healthy human individuals. Sequenced by immunoSEQ multiplex PCR; TCRdb stores in-frame clones only, minus some. The sample lists a few million clones, over 85% occurring once. Germline V gene lookup returns CDR1 SGHRS and CDR2 YFSETQ. The CDR3 loop spans 14 amino acids. The V end lost 0 bases, the J end lost 4 bases, and 8 bases lay between the germline ends. The chain has TRBV5-1 and TRBJ1-5; D is uncertain. The sequencing sample was made of naive CD4+ T cells from PBMCs. Subset: CD45RA+ positively selected. This TCR was sampled from a man between 18 and 35 years old in good health. Some clones in this sample may be carry-over from other donors' samples. The CDR3 sequence is CASSLGTRNQPQHF. The CDR3 DNA follows: TGCGCCAGCAGCTTGGGGACGCGAAATCAGCCCCAGCATTTT.